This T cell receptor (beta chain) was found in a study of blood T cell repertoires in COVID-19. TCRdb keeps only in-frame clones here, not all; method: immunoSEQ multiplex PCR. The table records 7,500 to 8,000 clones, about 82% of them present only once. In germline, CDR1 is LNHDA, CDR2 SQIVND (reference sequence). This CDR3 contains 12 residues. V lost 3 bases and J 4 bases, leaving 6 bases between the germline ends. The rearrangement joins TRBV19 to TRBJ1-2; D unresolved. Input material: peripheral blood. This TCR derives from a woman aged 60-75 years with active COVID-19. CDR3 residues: CASSILRYGYTF. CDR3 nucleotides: TGTGCCAGTAGTATTCTTCGCTATGGCTACACCTTC.